This T cell receptor (beta chain) came from a study of cytotoxic CD8 clonotypes in ibrutinib-treated CLL. On the study more broadly: By median roughly 5.5 years, approximately 12 had progressed and around 14 stayed remitted; responses had been 2 complete and around 25 partial. Overall study findings and caveats: Increased clonality at ibrutinib response gave way to a return toward baseline at progression. Researchers report that baseline clonality outpaced age-matched healthy donors and tracked circulating CD8+ T-cell counts. Under therapy, public clonotypes either contracted or stayed stable, and they were uncommon.

The germline CDR1 and CDR2 sequences are MGHDK and SYGVNS. The CDR3 spans 15 residues. Trimming took 10 bases from V and 5 from J; bases not matched to a gene: 14. About this clone: Its target is unknown.

TCRdb's table, derived via immunoSEQ multiplex PCR, lists solely in-frame clones and lacks some. The repertoire includes 200,000 or so clones, more than 70% of them detected once, and around 10% sits in the top ten. The rearrangement joins TRBV25-1 to TRBJ2-5; 9 nucleotides agree with TRBD1. The TCR was taken from a human donor with chronic lymphocytic leukemia. The specimen comprised PBMCs, sampled after 12 months of ibrutinib treatment. CDR3 sequence (DNA): TGTGCCACCACTCCGGGACAGGGTAGTCGGGAGACCCAGTACTTC. It translates to CATTPGQGSRETQYF.